A selection of T cell receptor beta chains follows, all from one sample in a study of blood T cells in healthy people across ages. One entry per CDR3 protein, called by TCRdb with MiXCR from the 5' RACE reads. The repertoire holds roughly 1,100,000 distinct CDR3 sequences, with about 25% as singletons. This sample also appeared in a second study, on T cells of mothers and their children.

The sequenced sample was blood. The receptor source for this set is a girl aged 2-10 years in good health. Both conserved end residues are part of each CDR3. The D gene is left open where the match is weak. A row's size may be missing; if present it is once, few, many or a size class.

CDR3 protein: CASSYSGGVTDTQYF
CDR3 DNA: TGTGCCAGCAGCTATAGCGGTGGGGTTACAGATACGCAGTATTTT
D gene: NA
clone size: few
V gene: TRBV7-2
J gene: TRBJ2-3

CDR3 protein: CASTWRGGFNEQFF
CDR3 DNA: TGTGCCAGCACCTGGCGGGGGGGCTTCAATGAGCAGTTCTTC
D gene: TRBD2
clone size: NA
V gene: TRBV13
J gene: TRBJ2-1

CDR3 protein: CSAGGGSGASYNEQFF
CDR3 DNA: TGCAGTGCAGGAGGCGGTTCTGGCGCCTCCTACAATGAGCAGTTCTTC
D gene: NA
clone size: NA
V gene: TRBV20-1
J gene: TRBJ2-1

CDR3 protein: CASSQTTGSNQPQHF
CDR3 DNA: TGCGCCAGCAGCCAGACTACAGGAAGCAATCAGCCCCAGCATTTT
D gene: NA
clone size: many
V gene: TRBV4-3
J gene: TRBJ1-5

CDR3 protein: CASSLVLGSGLFF
CDR3 DNA: TGCGCCAGCAGCTTGGTTTTGGGCAGCGGGCTGTTTTTT
D gene: NA
clone size: NA
V gene: TRBV5-1
J gene: TRBJ1-4

CDR3 protein: CASSSSTSSYEQYF
CDR3 DNA: TGTGCCAGCAGCTCAAGCACTTCCTCCTACGAGCAGTACTTC
D gene: NA
clone size: few
V gene: TRBV7-9
J gene: TRBJ2-7

CDR3 protein: CASSAEGGADEQFF
CDR3 DNA: TGTGCCAGCAGCGCGGAGGGGGGGGCGGATGAGCAGTTCTTC
D gene: NA
clone size: NA
V gene: TRBV9
J gene: TRBJ2-1

CDR3 protein: CASSYRADGELFF
CDR3 DNA: TGTGCCAGCAGTTATAGAGCGGACGGGGAGCTGTTTTTT
D gene: NA
clone size: few
V gene: TRBV6-6
J gene: TRBJ2-2

CDR3 protein: CASSYTNFNEKLFF
CDR3 DNA: TGTGCCAGCAGCTACACTAACTTCAATGAAAAACTGTTTTTT
D gene: NA
clone size: NA
V gene: TRBV12-3/TRBV12-4
J gene: TRBJ1-4

CDR3 protein: CASSSLTGSSYNEQFF
CDR3 DNA: TGTGCTAGCAGCTCCCTCACAGGTAGCTCCTACAATGAGCAGTTCTTC
D gene: NA
clone size: few
V gene: TRBV7-7
J gene: TRBJ2-1